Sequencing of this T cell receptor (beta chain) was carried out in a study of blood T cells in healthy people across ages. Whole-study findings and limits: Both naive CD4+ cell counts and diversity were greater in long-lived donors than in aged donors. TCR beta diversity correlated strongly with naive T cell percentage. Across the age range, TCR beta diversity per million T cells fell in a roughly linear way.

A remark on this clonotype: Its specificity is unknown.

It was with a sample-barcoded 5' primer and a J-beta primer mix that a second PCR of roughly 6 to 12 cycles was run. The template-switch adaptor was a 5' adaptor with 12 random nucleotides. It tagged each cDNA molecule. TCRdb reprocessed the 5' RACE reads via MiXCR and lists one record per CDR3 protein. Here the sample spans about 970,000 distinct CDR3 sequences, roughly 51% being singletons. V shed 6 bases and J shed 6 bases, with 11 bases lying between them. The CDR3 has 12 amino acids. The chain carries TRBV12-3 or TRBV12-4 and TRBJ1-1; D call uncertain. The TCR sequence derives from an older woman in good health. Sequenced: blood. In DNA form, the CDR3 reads TGTGCCAGCAGGCTGGTTGGCGCTGAAGCTTTCTTT. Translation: CASRLVGAEAFF.